Listed below are T cell receptor beta chains from one sample, sequenced in a study of graft-versus-host responses after intestinal transplantation. Sequencing was performed with immunoSEQ multiplex PCR; in TCRdb, only in-frame clones are kept and a portion is missing. The sample yields tens of thousands of clones, 80% to 95% seen once. What these receptors recognize is not known. The input for sequencing was unstimulated CD8+ T cells sorted from spleen or lymph node cells, taken before intestinal transplant. Every receptor here comes from a human donor who received an intestinal transplant. Each CDR3 is given with its conserved first and last residue. Some rows have no size entry. The others give once, few or many, or a class for an expanded clone.

V: TRBV2
size: NA
J: TRBJ2-4
CDR3: CASSDSGGGAGGQYF

V: TRBV16
size: NA
J: TRBJ1-1
CDR3: CASSSSGGSGTEAFF

V: TRBV20-1
size: few
J: TRBJ2-1
CDR3: CSADTGRQFF

V: TRBV11-2
size: NA
J: TRBJ1-1
CDR3: CASSPREGGLNTEAFF

V: TRBV9
size: once
J: TRBJ2-7
CDR3: CASSPRDTPSYEQYF

V: TRBV5-1
size: NA
J: TRBJ2-2
CDR3: CASNSDPDSPTGELFF

V: TRBV6-6
size: NA
J: TRBJ1-2
CDR3: CATPGYEDYGYTF

V: TRBV4-1
size: NA
J: TRBJ2-1
CDR3: CASSHRSRGGYNEQFF

V: TRBV25-1
size: NA
J: TRBJ1-2
CDR3: CASSGQGFHYGYTF

V: TRBV27
size: NA
J: TRBJ2-7
CDR3: CASSYQGEFSEQYF

V: TRBV11-2
size: NA
J: TRBJ2-3
CDR3: CASSPPWRPDTQYF

V: TRBV7-6
size: NA
J: TRBJ2-7
CDR3: CASSSTGGPYEQYF

V: TRBV6-1
size: few
J: TRBJ1-4
CDR3: CASNDLGHTNEKLFF

V: TRBV6-1
size: NA
J: TRBJ1-1
CDR3: CASSEGRGTEAFF

V: TRBV27
size: NA
J: TRBJ1-2
CDR3: CASSATQGPSLYGYTF

V: TRBV5-1
size: NA
J: TRBJ1-1
CDR3: CASSLGQGKGGTEAFF

V: TRBV9
size: NA
J: TRBJ1-1
CDR3: CASSVGGEAEAFF

V: TRBV10-3
size: NA
J: TRBJ2-1
CDR3: CAISESSGGDSYNEQFF

V: TRBV27
size: NA
J: TRBJ2-3
CDR3: CASRAPSGVTDTQYF

V: TRBV29-1
size: few
J: TRBJ2-1
CDR3: CSAEQGLSSYNEQFF

V: TRBV4-2
size: NA
J: TRBJ2-7
CDR3: CASSQGAGAGGEQYF

V: TRBV5-6
size: NA
J: TRBJ2-7
CDR3: CASSYPDSGYEQYF

V: TRBV6-1
size: NA
J: TRBJ2-1
CDR3: CASSDLAGGRYNEQFF

V: TRBV7-6
size: NA
J: TRBJ2-1
CDR3: CASSLALAGAPSYNEQFF

V: TRBV9
size: NA
J: TRBJ1-3
CDR3: CASSGGTGAPIF

V: TRBV5-4
size: NA
J: TRBJ1-5
CDR3: CASSPDRGEPQHF

V: TRBV7-8
size: NA
J: TRBJ2-7
CDR3: CASSFPETGVYEQYF

V: TRBV6-1
size: NA
J: TRBJ1-5
CDR3: CASSEARLGQPQHF

V: TRBV6-6
size: NA
J: TRBJ1-2
CDR3: CASSYGGDRLYGYTF